This TCR beta chain was identified in a study of early T cells in non-severe SARS-CoV-2 infection listed by TCRdb under 2021. In terms of the full investigation: TCR sequencing used bulk RNA from unsorted whole blood, so alpha and beta chains could not be paired. What the authors observed across the whole study: VDJdb matching was skewed toward anti-spike CD8 responses and likely underestimated virus-specific expansions by missing private and CD4 specificities.

The study was a case-control design nested within a healthcare worker cohort in London, UK, with weekly nasopharyngeal swab PCR tests and blood sampling. Healthcare workers were enrolled in the week of the UK lockdown, from 23 to 31 March 2020, and were followed every week for up to 16 weeks. The library was built by means of 5' RACE. The sequencer was a NextSeq 500. Unique molecular identifiers were attached to individual cDNA molecules in the TCR library protocol so that sequencing error and PCR bias could be corrected. TCR alpha and beta chains were both sequenced, and the abundances of alpha and beta sequences in each sample were closely correlated with each other. The paper's processing steps were these. Decombinator V4 was used to annotate the V gene, J gene and CDR3 of the TCR sequences. TCRs were defined as expanded if a significant change between any two time points was detected under a Poisson model with p below 0.0001. TCR abundances were normalised to the total number of TCRs sequenced per sample and expressed as counts per million. MAIT TCRs were defined by TRAV1-2 paired with TRAJ12, TRAJ20 or TRAJ33, and iNKT TCRs by TRAV10 paired with TRAJ18. VDJdb, accessed on 1 November 2021, was searched for TCRs annotated for CMV, EBV and SARS-CoV-2, and TCRs annotated for more than one antigen were excluded. TCRdb handled the public reads itself, with Q25 trimming in fastp and clone calling in MiXCR, and kept productive beta chains. Each entry merges the rows of one CDR3 protein and shows their most common DNA and genes. TCRdb's processing, not the study's, gives the V and J calls here. Within this sample are fewer than 100,000 distinct CDR3 sequences, with over 5% of them counted one time only. The ten largest clonotypes hold roughly 8% of the sample.

Points on this clonotype: The antigen it binds to is not known. Within one base of it there is no much larger clone, and no base qualities were kept.

Reading the germline V gene gives CDR1 SGHAT and CDR2 FQNNGV. Reading from cysteine to phenylalanine, the CDR3 counts 16 amino acids. The read is trimmed to its CDR3 DNA, 48 bases read in frame from base 1. Here V drops 4 bases and J drops 9 bases, and the junction holds 11 bases not matched to any gene. The chain joins TRBV11-2 to TRBJ2-1, and 11 junctional nucleotides match TRBD1. Sequencing was performed on whole blood. This sequence was found in an adult who was a healthcare worker with PCR-confirmed SARS-CoV-2 infection or an uninfected control (not recorded which). The bases are TGTGCCAGCAGCTCCGTGCCGGGACAGGGGGAGGGTGAGCAGTTCTTC. Translated, it gives CASSSVPGQGEGEQFF.